The present entry profiles one T cell receptor (beta chain) with its context. Sequenced by immunoSEQ multiplex PCR; TCRdb stores in-frame clones only, minus some. The data show about 87,000 clones, around 93% seen once. The V gene's germline CDR1 is MNHNY and CDR2 SVGAGI (reference sequence). V was cut by 3 bases and J by 2 bases, with 8 bases left in between. The CDR3 consists of 15 residues. The sample originates from a study of T cell changes during pregnancy in multiple sclerosis. The chain joins TRBV6-6 to TRBJ2-6; maybe TRBD1 (6 bases). Specimen: peripheral blood, collected in the third trimester of pregnancy. This TCR was sampled from a female donor in good health, enrolled as a control in a pregnancy study. CDR3 amino acids: CASSYGGAGANVLTF. The CDR3 DNA follows: TGTGCCAGCAGTTATGGGGGCGCTGGGGCCAACGTCCTGACTTTC.